One sample yielded the 6 T cell receptor beta chains listed below, sequenced in a study of identical twins. TCRdb fed the 5' RACE reads into MiXCR, producing one record per CDR3 protein. The top ten clones hold 0.25% to 0.3% of a sample with 1.5 million to 2 million distinct CDR3 sequences, less than 40% of them seen once. The sample comprised cord blood. These receptors came from a newborn girl in good health.

This clonotype turned up a few times. This sequence joins TRBV6-4 and TRBJ1-2; the D gene is possibly TRBD1 (5 bases). Between the trimmed V and J ends, which lost 0 bases and 6 bases, there was a span of 11 bases. Germline lookup yields CDR1 MRHNA and CDR2 SNTAGT. This CDR3 spans 14 amino acids. The CDR3 DNA reads as TGTGCCAGCAGTGACTCAGGCGGGGCGGATGGCTACACCTTC. Translation: CASSDSGGADGYTF.

The J gene is TRBJ2-1, the V gene TRBV12-3 or TRBV12-4; 10 positions agree with TRBD2. V lost 1 base to trimming and J lost 5 bases; unmatched junction nucleotides: 8. The CDR3 contains 17 residues. The CDR3 DNA follows: TGTGCCAGCAGTTTAGAGGGGCTTAGCGGGGGGCACAATGAGCAGTTCTTC. It encodes CASSLEGLSGGHNEQFF.

The CDR3 coding sequence is TGTGCCATCAGTGAGGGACTAGCGGAATTGAACACCGGGGAGCTGTTTTTT. Encoded protein: CAISEGLAELNTGELFF. V usage is TRBV10-3 and J usage is TRBJ2-2; the match to TRBD2 covers 10 bases. The germline V gene encodes CDR1 ENHRY and CDR2 SYGVKD. V lost 2 bases to trimming and J lost 1 base; unmatched junction nucleotides: 4. This CDR3 has 17 amino acids.

This clonotype was seen only once. A much larger clone lies a single base off, so this may be a read error. The V gene is TRBV12-3 or TRBV12-4, the J gene TRBJ2-7, with D hard to call. The J call may be wrong; the DNA end is better matched by TRBJ2-4. The CDR3 has 15 amino acids. The CDR3: CAGSSPILAKNIQYF. The CDR3 DNA follows: TGTGCCGGCAGTTCCCCTATTTTAGCCAAAAACATTCAGTACTTC.

This clonotype has more than one count but fewer than ten. J is TRBJ2-1 and V is TRBV20-1; 9 bases match TRBD2. This CDR3 spans 15 amino acids. CDR1 is DFQATT, CDR2 SNEGSKA, per germline (reference sequence). V was pared by 5 bases and J by 3 bases, with 8 bases of the junction left unmatched. This CDR3 reads CSAPIAGDFYNEQFF. CDR3 bases: TGCAGTGCTCCAATAGCGGGAGATTTCTACAATGAGCAGTTCTTC.

This clonotype was picked up a small number of times. V is TRBV12-3 or TRBV12-4 and J is TRBJ2-1; 8 positions agree with TRBD2. The V gene end was trimmed by 10 bases and the J gene end by 1 base; junction bases not matched to a gene: 12. This CDR3 has 16 residues. CDR3 residues: CATHPRAGASYNEQFF. The CDR3 DNA reads as TGTGCCACGCACCCTAGAGCGGGAGCTTCCTACAATGAGCAGTTCTTC.